This T cell receptor beta chain derives from a study of identical twins. TCRdb reanalysed the 5' RACE reads using MiXCR and keeps one entry per CDR3 protein. The table records some 460,000 distinct CDR3 sequences, about 14% of them present only once. General observations from the study: Beta out-of-frame sequences displayed a weaker excess of sharing between twins.

The sample holds many counts of this clonotype. The antigen is undetermined. This same sample was also part of a study on yellow fever vaccine responses in identical twins.

The sample taken for sequencing was CD4+ T cells sorted from blood. The TCR originated in a woman aged 18 to 35 in good health.

Written as DNA, the CDR3 is TGCAGTGCTAGCCGCCCGTCTGCTTCACCCTACGAGCAGTACTTC. This translates into CSASRPSASPYEQYF. The V call is TRBV20-1, the J call TRBJ2-7; D is uncertain. The germline gives CDR1 DFQATT, CDR2 SNEGSKA (reference sequence). The V gene lost 3 bases and the J gene lost 2 bases, with 17 bases spanning the gap. The CDR3 spans 15 residues.